The entry below describes one TCR beta chain. It has no known antigen specificity. Per-base qualities were not stored, and no clone one base away is much larger. The record originates from a study of blood T cells in healthy people across ages (dated by TCRdb to about 2015). Describing the broader study: In model experiments, template switching captured about one uniquely barcoded TCR beta cDNA molecule for every two T cells. Using deep sequencing normalized with unique cDNA molecular identifiers, the study measured how TCR beta repertoire diversity changes with age. The donors were divided into four age groups: young (average around 15 years), middle-aged (about 41), aged (under 70) and long-lived (about 90). Two additional independent replicas of 1 million unique cDNA reads from the same blood draw were analyzed for two donors (one aged 18 to 30 and one aged 80 or older).

Overall study results and their limits: Observed TCR beta diversity correlated strongly with the percentage of naive T cells measured by flow cytometry. Total diversity estimates from one million sequenced T cells were considered lower bounds and underestimates. Conclusive comparison of naive and antigen-experienced compartments was prevented by the profiling of bulk unsorted PBMCs. Compared with the aged group, more naive CD4+ T cells, fewer expanded clones and increased TCR diversity were shown by the long-lived group, suggesting age selection. As age increased, observed TCR beta diversity per million T cells dropped in a roughly linear way, and a significant reduction was already evident by age 40. Because donor CMV infection status was unknown, age-related changes in expanded clonotypes were potentially confounded.

The library came from 5' RACE. These reads were obtained on an Illumina HiSeq 2500. A second about 7 to 12 cycle PCR used a sample-barcoded 5' primer and a J-beta primer mix. Each TCR beta cDNA molecule received a unique molecular identifier from a template-switch 5' adaptor carrying 12 random nucleotides. Each sample yielded at least 3 million CDR3-containing paired-end reads. First-strand cDNA synthesis was performed from all RNA using the Mint cDNA synthesis kit, with priming by a TRBC-specific oligonucleotide. After uracil-DNA glycosylase treatment, a first 18-cycle PCR used universal primers M1SS and BC2_uni_R on all cDNA. For the original study's pipeline: Normalization of each sample was performed by random selection of 1 million high-quality reads, each carrying a distinct molecular identifier. Instead of being binned into consensus sequences, reads that shared molecular identifiers were thrown out. MiTCR, set to a Q25 quality threshold and the strictest error-elimination algorithm, was used for CDR3 identification, clonotype clustering and error correction. A nonparametric unseen species model with Euler transformation was used to estimate lower-bound total TCR beta diversity. Starting from the raw public reads, TCRdb applied fastp trimming at Q25, assembled clones with MiXCR and retained in-frame beta chains. Every distinct CDR3 protein forms one entry, paired with its most common genes and DNA. What appears here as the V and J calls and clone size reflects TCRdb's work, not the paper's. The table for this sample lists about 780,000 distinct CDR3 sequences; around 24% of them were counted only once. About 2.9% of the sample rests with the top ten.

At the junction V is shortened by 5 bases and J by 2 bases, with 15 bases in between. As encoded in the germline V gene, CDR1 is LGHNT while CDR2 is FRNRAP. The CDR3 spans 15 residues, from the cysteine through the phenylalanine. The retained sequence is limited to the CDR3, 45 bases, with the frame set at the first base. The donors were some 39 Caucasian individuals from Russia, aged roughly 6 to 90 years, who were systemically healthy. Around 10 milliliters of peripheral blood were drawn from each donor into EDTA-treated Vacutainer tubes. Ficoll-Paque density-gradient centrifugation was used to isolate PBMCs, with at least 7 million per sample. Total RNA, at least 5 micrograms per sample, was extracted from PBMCs with Trizol reagent. Naive CD45RAhigh/CD27high T cell percentages were measured by flow cytometry on a PBMC aliquot from every donor. The same data also contributed to another study, on T cells of mothers and their children. According to the second study: Nine systemically healthy Caucasian individuals served as donors, namely three mothers together with their six children. cDNA synthesis used all of the extracted RNA, with roughly 1.5 ug of RNA in each 15 ul reaction. In the second PCR, the M1S primer introduced both the sample barcodes and 2-4 random nucleotides. More than 8.5 million TCR beta CDR3 reads were obtained from each mother, and about 3 million reads were obtained from each child. Thymic selection similarly shapes TCR recombination output in related and unrelated pairs, with minor effect from inherited differences. Normalized repertoire overlap in related mother-child pairs was always slightly higher than in unrelated mother-child pairs, but the difference was never significant. No persistent microchimeric T cell clones were found, with a detection sensitivity of roughly 100 clones per million clonotypes. To look for features that set related mother-child pairs apart from unrelated individuals, the researchers ran deep NGS to compare the TCR beta repertoires of mothers and children. On average, the children were 11 +/- 4 years old, while the mothers were approximately 41 +/- 4 years old. Libraries were sequenced on Illumina HiSeq 2000 with 100+100 nt paired-end reads after adapter ligation with NEBNext reagents. To prevent cross-contamination, the mother and child libraries were prepared a month apart and were sequenced in separate runs. Each donor had between roughly 450,000 and 2,300,000 distinct TCR beta clonotypes identified. Naive TCR beta clonotypes were estimated from low-frequency clonotypes matched to each donor's FACS-determined naive share, without sorting.

This receptor was taken from a boy aged 5-17 years in good health. The chain is made from TRBV12-5 and TRBJ2-5, with the D gene too uncertain to name. The sequencing input was blood. CDR3 loop: CASGPRGMGQETQYF. The sequenced DNA: TGTGCTAGTGGTCCCCGAGGTATGGGGCAAGAGACCCAGTACTTC.